This T cell receptor beta chain was recovered during a study of blood T cell repertoires in COVID-19. Seattle participants joined during active infection and were tracked over time. Per the original methods: Amplifying reference gene primers gave estimates of nucleated cell counts. TCRdb keeps only in-frame clones here, not all; method: immunoSEQ multiplex PCR. V and J calls plus clone size are reproduced from that table; the DNA served to infer D and trimming. The repertoire holds 200,000 to 250,000 clones, with roughly 76% as singletons. Specimen: peripheral blood. The clonotype originates from an elderly woman with COVID-19, enrolled during active disease.

The CDR3 reads CASSLGGSDTEAFF. As DNA, the CDR3 is TGTGCCAGCAGCTTAGGGGGGTCGGACACTGAAGCTTTCTTT. The chain couples TRBV7-3 to TRBJ1-1; tentatively, D is TRBD1 (5 bases). V lost 2 bases and J lost 3, with 10 bases in between. CDR1 and CDR2 from the germline V gene are SGHTA and FQGTGA. There are 14 residues in the CDR3.